These 14 T cell receptor beta chains originate from one sample sequenced in a study of beta chain features in type 1 diabetes. The authors reverse transcribed all of the isolated RNA, so sequencing captured expressed TCRB transcripts. Using immunoSEQ multiplex PCR, the repertoire was profiled, and TCRdb retains in-frame clones only, with some absent. The table lists fewer than 250,000 clones, roughly an eighth of them singletons, with roughly 0.024% in the top ten. The sample was naive CD4+ T cells from blood. The receptors shown here come from a woman aged 40 to 50 in good health.

The chain employs TRBV5-1 and TRBJ1-1, with 10 bases that match TRBD1. The CDR3 is 14 residues long. Germline trimming cut 4 bases from V and 6 bases from J; bases unmatched to any gene: 6. Germline V gives CDR1 SGHRS, CDR2 YFSETQ. The CDR3 region has the DNA TGCGCCAGCAGCCCTACGACAGGGGGCTCTGAAGCTTTCTTT. Translated, it gives CASSPTTGGSEAFF.

The rearrangement uses TRBV10-3 and TRBJ1-2; possibly TRBD1 for D (6 bases). The V end lost 11 bases, the J end lost 5 bases, and 15 bases lay between the germline ends. Germline values: CDR1 ENHRY, CDR2 SYGVKD. CDR3 size: 12 residues. The CDR3 DNA reads as TGTGCCCTTCGGACAGCCGATTATGGCTACACCTTC. Its translation is CALRTADYGYTF.

For this clone: Other nucleotide sequences from this sample produce the same CDR3. The chain uses TRBV19 and TRBJ2-1, with 11 positions matching TRBD1. The germline CDR1 and CDR2 sequences are LNHDA and SQIVND (reference sequence). The CDR3 is 14 residues long. J gave up 7 bases and V 4 bases, and 3 bases lay outside the gene matches. The CDR3 protein is CASSTGQGGNEQFF. The CDR3, as DNA: TGTGCCAGTAGTACGGGACAGGGGGGAAATGAGCAGTTCTTC.

V and J are TRBV7-2 and TRBJ2-7, with 13 bases fitting TRBD2. The CDR3 covers 17 residues. Germline V gene lookup returns CDR1 SGHTA and CDR2 FQGNSA. The junction had 11 bases not matched to a gene; V was cut back by 5 bases and J by 4 bases. CDR3 sequence reads: CASSPTSGGGGQYEQYF. As DNA, the CDR3 is TGTGCCAGCAGCCCAACTAGCGGGGGGGGTGGTCAGTACGAGCAGTACTTC.

Here the CDR3 DNA reads TGTGCCAGCAGTTACTCGGCGATAGGTCTCTTCGCCGCGGGGCAGTACAATGAGCAGTTCTTC. As protein: CASSYSAIGLFAAGQYNEQFF. The rearrangement uses TRBV6-7 and TRBJ2-1, with D perhaps TRBD2 (6 bases). TRBV6-7 qualifies as an ORF whose function is uncertain. CDR3 length: 21 amino acids. V lost 0 bases and J lost 4, with 28 bases in between.

The V and J genes are TRBV2 and TRBJ1-1, with a possible D match to TRBD1 (5 bases). V lost 6 bases and J 2 bases, leaving 16 bases between the germline ends. In germline, CDR1 is SNHLY, CDR2 FYNNEI. The CDR3 runs to 15 residues. In DNA, the CDR3 is TGTGCCAGCAGAAGGGGACTAATATCCAACACTGAAGCTTTCTTT. It yields the protein CASRRGLISNTEAFF.

In its sample, this clone was seen a few times. The V gene is TRBV5-6, the J gene TRBJ2-3; 10 bases fit TRBD2. Germline-derived CDR1 and CDR2 are SGHDT and YYEEEE. V lost 3 bases to trimming and J lost 2 bases; unmatched junction nucleotides: 3. There are 15 residues in the CDR3. Here the CDR3 reads CASSSSGGPTDTQYF. The CDR3, as DNA: TGTGCCAGCAGCTCTAGCGGGGGCCCCACAGATACGCAGTATTTT. Variable domain in full (rest from reference TRBV5-6 and TRBJ2-3): DAGVTQSPTHLIKTRGQQVTLRCSPKSGHDTVSWYQQALGQGPQFIFQYYEEEERQRGNFPDRFSGHQFPNYSSELNVNALLLGDSALYLCASSSSGGPTDTQYFGPGTRLTVL.

This clone has more than one count but fewer than ten. J is TRBJ2-7 and V is TRBV9; 13 nucleotides match TRBD2. This CDR3 has 16 amino acids. V dropped 0 bases and J dropped 4; count of bases not matched to a gene: 4. Per the germline V gene, CDR1 is SGDLS and CDR2 is YYNGEE. CDR3 DNA: TGTGCCAGCAGCGTAGGTTGGACTAGCGGGGGTTACGAGCAGTACTTC. This translates into CASSVGWTSGGYEQYF.

The chain links TRBV5-4 to TRBJ2-3, with 10 bases fitting TRBD2. The germline gives CDR1 SGHNT, CDR2 YYREEE (reference sequence). V lost 5 bases and J lost 7; bases outside the gene matches: 10. This CDR3 spans 15 amino acids. The CDR3 region has the DNA TGTGCCAGCAGTGCAAGCGGGGGGGCCGCGAATACGCAGTATTTT. It is translated as CASSASGGAANTQYF. Together with reference TRBV5-4 and TRBJ2-3, the CDR3 gives the full variable domain: ETGVTQSPTHLIKTRGQQVTLRCSSQSGHNTVSWYQQALGQGPQFIFQYYREEENGRGNFPPRFSGLQFPNYSSELNVNALELDDSALYLCASSASGGAANTQYFGPGTRLTVL.

V and J are TRBV5-4 and TRBJ1-4; D may be TRBD1 (5 bases). The germline gives CDR1 SGHNT, CDR2 YYREEE (reference sequence). Between the trimmed V and J ends, which lost 0 bases and 7 bases, there was a span of 13 bases. The CDR3 spans 15 residues. CDR3 coding DNA: TGTGCCAGCAGCTTGGCTGGGGGTAGCGGTGAAAAACTGTTTTTT. Encoded protein: CASSLAGGSGEKLFF.

V and J are TRBV10-3 and TRBJ1-6; D is undetermined. The V gene's germline CDR1 is ENHRY and CDR2 SYGVKD. V lost 0 bases and J lost 7, with 7 bases in between. There are 14 residues in the CDR3. The CDR3 protein is CAISESMANSPLHF. The CDR3 bases are TGTGCCATCAGTGAGTCGATGGCCAATTCACCCCTCCACTTT.

In this sample, this clone turned up a few times. V usage is TRBV4-1 and J usage is TRBJ2-4, with D tentatively TRBD2 (5 bases). Per germline, CDR1 MGHRA and CDR2 YSYEKL. The CDR3 is 13 residues long. V lost 4 bases and J 7 bases, leaving 11 bases between the germline ends. The CDR3 nucleotides read TGCGCCAGCAGCCCGTCGACGGGGAACATTCAGTACTTC. Its translation is CASSPSTGNIQYF.

J is TRBJ2-7 and V is TRBV21-1; TRBD1 is the table's D call, not checked against the DNA. TRBV21-1 is flagged as a pseudogene. CDR3 length: 16 amino acids. In DNA, the CDR3 is TGTGCCAGCAGCAATGTTGGACAGGTGCAGACCTACGAGCAGTACTTC. It translates to CASSNVGQVQTYEQYF.

This clone has only a few counts. This chain connects TRBV6-6 to TRBJ1-1, with TRBD1 matching 7 bases. Trimming removed 6 bases from V and 2 bases from J; junction bases left unmatched: 9. This CDR3 has 15 residues. Germline assignment: CDR1 MNHNY and CDR2 SVGAGI (reference sequence). The CDR3 spells CASSLPNRGNTEAFF. DNA for the CDR3: TGTGCCAGCAGCCTACCGAACAGGGGAAACACTGAAGCTTTCTTT.